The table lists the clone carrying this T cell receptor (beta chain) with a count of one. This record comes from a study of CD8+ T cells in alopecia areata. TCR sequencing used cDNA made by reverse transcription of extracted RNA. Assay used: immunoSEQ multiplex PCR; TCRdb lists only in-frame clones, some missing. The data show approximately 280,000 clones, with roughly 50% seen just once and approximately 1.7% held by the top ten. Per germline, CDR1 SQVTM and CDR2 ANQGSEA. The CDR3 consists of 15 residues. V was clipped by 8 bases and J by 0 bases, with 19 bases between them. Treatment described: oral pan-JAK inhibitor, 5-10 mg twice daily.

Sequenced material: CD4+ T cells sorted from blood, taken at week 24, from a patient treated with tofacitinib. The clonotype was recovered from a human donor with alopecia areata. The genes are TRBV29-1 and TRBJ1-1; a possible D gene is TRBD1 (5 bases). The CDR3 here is CSTGPGSGVNTEAFF. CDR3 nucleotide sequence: TGCAGCACGGGACCGGGAAGCGGGGTGAACACTGAAGCTTTCTTT. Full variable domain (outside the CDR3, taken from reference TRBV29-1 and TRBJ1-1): SAVISQKPSRDICQRGTSLTIQCQVDSQVTMMFWYRQQPGQSLTLIATANQGSEATYESGFVIDKFPISRPNLTFSTLTVSNMSPEDSSIYLCSTGPGSGVNTEAFFGQGTRLTVV.